This is a list of T cell receptor beta chains from one sample in a study of vaccination and CD4 T cells after COVID-19. Antigens for these TCRs are unknown. One entry per CDR3 protein, called by TCRdb with MiXCR from the PCR reads. The sample contains around 12,000 distinct CDR3 sequences, around 76% of which appear only once. The material sequenced was CD4+ T cells from blood, cultured in vitro, taken after SARS-CoV-2 vaccination. The source of these receptors is a human donor who received a COVID-19 vaccine. Both conserved end residues are part of each CDR3. Fields, in order: D gene, V gene, J gene, clone size, CDR3 DNA, CDR3 protein. D genes are given only for firm matches. Clone size is shown for a subset of rows, as once, few, many or a class of expanded clone.

D gene: .
V gene: TRBV5-4
J gene: TRBJ2-5
clone size: few
CDR3 DNA: TGTGCCAGCAGCCCACAAATGGGACTGGAGCAAGAGACCCAGTACTTC
CDR3 protein: CASSPQMGLEQETQYF

D gene: .
V gene: TRBV30
J gene: TRBJ1-3
clone size: .
CDR3 DNA: TGTGCCTGGGATGATGGGGCTAGGGCTGGAAACACCATATATTTT
CDR3 protein: CAWDDGARAGNTIYF

D gene: .
V gene: TRBV18
J gene: TRBJ1-1
clone size: once
CDR3 DNA: TGTGCCAGCTCACCGAAGATGAACACTGAAGCTTTCTTT
CDR3 protein: CASSPKMNTEAFF

D gene: .
V gene: TRBV5-4
J gene: TRBJ2-7
clone size: .
CDR3 DNA: TGTGCCAGCAGCTCCCAACCCTACGAGCAGTACTTC
CDR3 protein: CASSSQPYEQYF

D gene: TRBD2
V gene: TRBV12-3/TRBV12-4
J gene: TRBJ2-3
clone size: .
CDR3 DNA: TGTGCCAGCAGATACGGACTAGCGGGGGGACCCACCGCGAATACGCAGTATTTT
CDR3 protein: CASRYGLAGGPTANTQYF

D gene: TRBD1
V gene: TRBV7-8
J gene: TRBJ1-5
clone size: few
CDR3 DNA: TGTGCCAGCAGCTTCGGGACAGAAGTAAATCAGCCCCAGCATTTT
CDR3 protein: CASSFGTEVNQPQHF

D gene: .
V gene: TRBV10-3
J gene: TRBJ2-2
clone size: .
CDR3 DNA: TGTGCCATCAGTGTTTACAGATCGAACACCGGGGAGCTGTTTTTT
CDR3 protein: CAISVYRSNTGELFF

D gene: .
V gene: TRBV12-3/TRBV12-4
J gene: TRBJ1-1
clone size: .
CDR3 DNA: TGTGCCAGCAGGCCGGACAGAGTATTGTCCCCTGAAGCTTTCTTT
CDR3 protein: CASRPDRVLSPEAFF

D gene: .
V gene: TRBV24-1
J gene: TRBJ2-5
clone size: .
CDR3 DNA: TGTGCCACCAGTGGTCACTCAGGGAGTACGGAGACCCAGTACTTC
CDR3 protein: CATSGHSGSTETQYF

D gene: .
V gene: TRBV24-1
J gene: TRBJ2-5
clone size: .
CDR3 DNA: TGTGCCACCAGTTTCGGGGAACAAGAGACCCAGTACTTC
CDR3 protein: CATSFGEQETQYF

D gene: TRBD1
V gene: TRBV10-3
J gene: TRBJ2-7
clone size: .
CDR3 DNA: TGTGCCATCAGTTCACAGGGGGACGAGCAGTACTTC
CDR3 protein: CAISSQGDEQYF

D gene: .
V gene: TRBV25-1
J gene: TRBJ1-2
clone size: .
CDR3 DNA: TGTGCCAGCAGTGGACCTTCGGGCTACACCTTC
CDR3 protein: CASSGPSGYTF

D gene: .
V gene: TRBV5-1
J gene: TRBJ1-1
clone size: once
CDR3 DNA: TGCGCCAGCAGCTTGGCCGGAAAGGGGGAAGGTGGCACTGAAGCTTTCTTT
CDR3 protein: CASSLAGKGEGGTEAFF

D gene: .
V gene: TRBV19
J gene: TRBJ1-5
clone size: .
CDR3 DNA: TGTGCCAGTAGTATAGCAGGTAGCAATCAGCCCCAGCATTTT
CDR3 protein: CASSIAGSNQPQHF

D gene: TRBD1
V gene: TRBV7-8
J gene: TRBJ1-2
clone size: .
CDR3 DNA: TGTGCCAGCAGCACCCAGGGGGACTATGGCTACACCTTC
CDR3 protein: CASSTQGDYGYTF

D gene: .
V gene: TRBV7-2
J gene: TRBJ1-2
clone size: .
CDR3 DNA: TGTGCCAGCAGCTTATCCTCAGACGTGGGAGATGGCTACACCTTC
CDR3 protein: CASSLSSDVGDGYTF

D gene: TRBD1
V gene: TRBV2
J gene: TRBJ1-2
clone size: .
CDR3 DNA: TGTGCCAGCAGTCTTGGACAGGGGACGATATCCAACTATGGCTACACCTTC
CDR3 protein: CASSLGQGTISNYGYTF

D gene: .
V gene: TRBV6-5
J gene: TRBJ2-5
clone size: .
CDR3 DNA: TGTGCCAGCAGTTACAGGGGGGAGGGAGAGACCCAGTACTTC
CDR3 protein: CASSYRGEGETQYF

D gene: .
V gene: TRBV10-3
J gene: TRBJ2-6
clone size: .
CDR3 DNA: TGTGCCATCAGTGTCCCAGGCTCTGGGGCCAACGTCCTGACTTTC
CDR3 protein: CAISVPGSGANVLTF

D gene: TRBD2
V gene: TRBV30
J gene: TRBJ2-2
clone size: .
CDR3 DNA: TGTGCCTGGAGTGTAGCCGTAGCGGGTCTGAACACCGGGGAGCTGTTTTTT
CDR3 protein: CAWSVAVAGLNTGELFF

D gene: .
V gene: TRBV12-3/TRBV12-4
J gene: TRBJ2-5
clone size: .
CDR3 DNA: TGTGCCAGCAGTTTAGGGGTACTCCAAGAGACCCAGTACTTC
CDR3 protein: CASSLGVLQETQYF

D gene: TRBD2
V gene: TRBV20-1
J gene: TRBJ2-5
clone size: .
CDR3 DNA: TGCAGTGCTAGAGGGCCCACTAGCGGGGGGGCGGCGACCCAGTACTTC
CDR3 protein: CSARGPTSGGAATQYF

D gene: .
V gene: TRBV20-1
J gene: TRBJ1-2
clone size: .
CDR3 DNA: TGCAGTGCTAGTAGGCAGGGAGATGGCTACACCTTC
CDR3 protein: CSASRQGDGYTF

D gene: TRBD1
V gene: TRBV2
J gene: TRBJ1-1
clone size: .
CDR3 DNA: TGTGCCAGCAGGGCCCGGAACAGGGGTGGCCTGAACACTGAAGCTTTCTTT
CDR3 protein: CASRARNRGGLNTEAFF

D gene: TRBD1
V gene: TRBV5-1
J gene: TRBJ1-1
clone size: .
CDR3 DNA: TGCGCCAGCAGCCCCGGACAGGGGGCGAGTGAAGCTTTCTTT
CDR3 protein: CASSPGQGASEAFF

D gene: .
V gene: TRBV12-3/TRBV12-4
J gene: TRBJ1-1
clone size: .
CDR3 DNA: TGTGCCAGCAGTTTAGGGACAGCGAACACTGAAGCTTTCTTT
CDR3 protein: CASSLGTANTEAFF

D gene: TRBD1
V gene: TRBV20-1
J gene: TRBJ1-3
clone size: .
CDR3 DNA: TGCAGTGCTACGAGGGGGCTCAACCCTGGAAACACCATATATTTT
CDR3 protein: CSATRGLNPGNTIYF

D gene: .
V gene: TRBV20-1
J gene: TRBJ1-1
clone size: medium-sized
CDR3 DNA: TGCAGTGCTAGACAAATGGGGGGGGTAAACATGAACACTGAAGCTTTCTTT
CDR3 protein: CSARQMGGVNMNTEAFF

D gene: TRBD1
V gene: TRBV20-1
J gene: TRBJ2-1
clone size: .
CDR3 DNA: TGCAGTGCTTTATCCGGGACAGGGGTCTACAATGAGCAGTTCTTC
CDR3 protein: CSALSGTGVYNEQFF

D gene: .
V gene: TRBV6-5
J gene: TRBJ1-3
clone size: .
CDR3 DNA: TGTGCCAGCAGTTACCCACCGGGAGGAAACACCATATATTTT
CDR3 protein: CASSYPPGGNTIYF

D gene: .
V gene: TRBV20-1
J gene: TRBJ2-3
clone size: .
CDR3 DNA: TGCAGTGCTAGAGACAGGGACCACGAAACAGATACGCAGTATTTT
CDR3 protein: CSARDRDHETDTQYF